Following are 14 T cell receptor beta chains from one sample sequenced in a study of regulatory T cells in long-lasting Graves disease. The time point is: persistent/refractory GD, antithyroid drugs over 5 years with positive TRAb. Isolated PBMC RNA provided the starting material for the TCR library. CDR3-region Arm-PCR and iRepertoire HTBI primers produced the TCR beta libraries. MiXCR, applied by TCRdb to the multiplex PCR reads, yields one record per CDR3 protein. Among some 430,000 distinct CDR3 sequences listed, 20% to 25% were seen once. The sample here was peripheral blood mononuclear cells (PBMCs), taken when the disease was refractory, from a patient treated with antithyroid drugs. Receptor source: a female donor with Graves disease.

The CDR3 sequence: CASSYLQGPNQPQHF. The CDR3 nucleotides read TGTGCCAGCAGCTACCTACAGGGGCCCAATCAGCCCCAGCATTTT. The gene calls are TRBV6-2 or TRBV6-3 and TRBJ1-5; 7 bases are a match to TRBD1. This CDR3 contains 15 residues. The germline V gene has CDR1 MNHEY and CDR2 SVGEGT. Trimming at V came to 6 bases and at J to 3 bases, leaving 8 bases not matched to a gene.

This clonotype showed up many times. The chain combines TRBV11-1 with TRBJ1-4; D is perhaps TRBD1 (6 bases). Germline assignment: CDR1 SGHAT and CDR2 FQDESV (reference sequence). The CDR3 covers 16 residues. With 3 bases removed from V and 2 bases from J, the gap between germline ends came to 13 bases. CDR3 sequence: CASSFNYGQTNEKLFF. DNA of the CDR3: TGTGCCAGCAGCTTTAATTACGGACAGACTAATGAAAAACTGTTTTTT.

This clonotype was detected many times. The chain recombines TRBV25-1 with TRBJ2-2, with TRBD1 as a possible D gene (5 bases). The CDR3 length is 15 residues. The V and J ends lost 2 bases and 0 bases respectively, with 7 bases between them. The germline V gene has CDR1 MGHDK and CDR2 SYGVNS. CDR3 region: CASSEGAANTGELFF. Written as DNA, the CDR3 is TGTGCCAGCAGTGAAGGGGCAGCGAACACCGGGGAGCTGTTTTTT. Combining the CDR3 with reference TRBV25-1 and TRBJ2-2 gives the whole variable domain EADIYQTPRYLVIGTGKKITLECSQTMGHDKMYWYQQDPGMELHLIHYSYGVNSTEKGDLSSESTVSRIRTEHFPLTLESARPSHTSQYLCASSEGAANTGELFFGEGSRLTVL.

Many counts were recorded for this clonotype. The J gene is TRBJ2-7, the V gene TRBV6-1; TRBD2 might be the D (5 bases). V was trimmed by 6 bases and J by 3 bases, leaving 18 bases between them. CDR3 length: 15 residues. From germline, CDR1 is MNHNS and CDR2 SASEGT. CDR3 sequence: CASSPVVASDYEQYF. The CDR3 DNA reads TGTGCCAGCAGCCCGGTAGTAGCGTCAGACTACGAGCAGTACTTC.

This clonotype was counted many times. The chain links TRBV20-1 to TRBJ1-4; D not resolved. V lost 4 bases to trimming and J lost 8 bases, with 14 bases between them. Germline V gene lookup returns CDR1 DFQATT and CDR2 SNEGSKA (reference sequence). The CDR3 is 13 amino acids. The CDR3: CSATGNLLEKLFF. The CDR3 bases are TGCAGTGCTACTGGGAACTTACTAGAAAAACTGTTTTTT.

This clonotype was detected ten times or more. The J gene is TRBJ2-5, the V gene TRBV29-1; D perhaps matches TRBD2 (5 bases). From germline, CDR1 is SQVTM and CDR2 ANQGSEA. Trimming removed 4 bases from V and 1 base from J, with 10 bases in between. There are 13 residues in the CDR3. The CDR3 protein is CSVGSGFQETQYF. The CDR3 nucleotides are TGCAGCGTTGGCAGCGGTTTCCAAGAGACCCAGTACTTC.

The J gene is TRBJ2-7, the V gene TRBV14; D is unclear. The CDR3 is 14 residues long. Germline V gene data show CDR1 as SGHDN and CDR2 as FVKESK. V lost 0 bases and J 5 bases, leaving 11 bases between the germline ends. The CDR3 sequence: CASSQDLRVHEQYF. CDR3 nucleotides: TGTGCCAGCAGCCAAGATCTCAGAGTGCACGAGCAGTACTTC.

This clonotype was seen many times. The chain links TRBV7-3 to TRBJ1-1; no firm D call. The germline V and J ends were trimmed by 4 bases and 4 bases, with 10 bases remaining between them. CDR3 size: 13 residues. The germline V gene has CDR1 SGHTA and CDR2 FQGTGA. CDR3 amino acids: CASSYSTATEAFF. In DNA form, the CDR3 reads TGTGCCAGCAGCTACTCTACGGCCACTGAAGCTTTCTTT.

In its sample, this clonotype was seen many times. This chain connects TRBV6-2 or TRBV6-3 to TRBJ1-5; D may be TRBD1 (6 bases). The V end was cut by 9 bases, the J end by 3 bases, with 12 bases between. CDR1 is MNHEY, CDR2 SVGEGT, per germline. The CDR3 sequence is 13 residues long. CDR3 residues: CASLQGYNQPQHF. The DNA for the CDR3 is TGTGCCAGTCTACAGGGTTACAATCAGCCCCAGCATTTT.

The chain employs TRBV4-1 and TRBJ1-4; no definite D call. The germline V gene encodes CDR1 MGHRA and CDR2 YSYEKL. The CDR3 extends over 15 amino acids. Trimming stripped 4 bases from V and 9 bases from J, with 18 bases between. This CDR3 is CASSRTEATHKKLFF. DNA of the CDR3: TGCGCCAGCAGCCGGACGGAGGCTACTCATAAAAAACTGTTTTTT.

This clonotype was counted at least ten times. The gene calls are TRBV27 and TRBJ1-1, with D perhaps matching TRBD1 (5 bases). Deletions cut 5 bases from V and 3 bases from J, with 16 bases between. Germline CDR1 is MNHEY and CDR2 is SMNVEV (reference sequence). The CDR3 is made up of 15 amino acids. The CDR3 sequence: CASSLRSGADTEAFF. The DNA for the CDR3 is TGTGCCAGCAGTCTCCGTTCTGGGGCGGACACTGAAGCTTTCTTT.

This clonotype has ten or more counts. The gene calls are TRBV11-2 and TRBJ1-1, with a tentative D call TRBD1 (5 bases). The CDR3 totals 15 residues. The V end was cut by 0 bases, the J end by 8 bases, with 16 bases between. Germline V CDR1 and CDR2: SGHAT, FQNNGV. CDR3 bases: TGTGCCAGCAGCTTAGATGGAGGGGAGCACCAGGAAGCTTTCTTT. Its translation is CASSLDGGEHQEAFF.

The gene calls are TRBV5-6 and TRBJ2-7; D unclear. The CDR3 covers 13 residues. The germline V gene encodes CDR1 SGHDT and CDR2 YYEEEE. V lost 2 bases and J 0 bases, leaving 6 bases between the germline ends. DNA for the CDR3: TGTGCCAGCAGCTTTTACAGCTCCTACGAGCAGTACTTC. This gives the protein CASSFYSSYEQYF.

At least ten counts were recorded for this clonotype. The chain uses TRBV7-8 and TRBJ2-5; D possibly uses TRBD1 or TRBD2 (5 bases each). The V and J ends lost 8 bases and 1 base respectively, with 14 bases between them. CDR3 length: 14 residues. The germline CDR1 and CDR2 sequences are SGHVS and FQNEAQ. CDR3 residues: CASESRDPQETQYF. The CDR3 nucleotides read TGTGCCAGCGAATCCCGGGACCCCCAAGAGACCCAGTACTTC.